One sample yielded the 13 T cell receptor beta chains listed below, sequenced in a study of blood T cell repertoires in COVID-19. The data were produced by immunoSEQ multiplex PCR, yet TCRdb's version contains in-frame clones alone and is incomplete. The data contain 200,000 to 250,000 clones, about four fifths of them singletons. Material: PBMCs or T cells enriched from blood (not recorded which). Receptors originate from a woman in her thirties or forties with acute COVID-19.

The rearrangement joins TRBV27 to TRBJ2-1, with 7 bases that match TRBD2. Germline V CDR1 and CDR2: MNHEY, SMNVEV (reference sequence). The CDR3 consists of 13 residues. After removal of 7 bases from V and 2 bases from J, the junction contained 2 bases not matched to a gene. CDR3: CASMGGTYNEQFF. In DNA form, the CDR3 reads TGTGCCAGCATGGGGGGGACCTACAATGAGCAGTTCTTC.

This sequence joins TRBV18 and TRBJ2-5; the D is unclear. Germline lookup yields CDR1 KGHSH and CDR2 LQKENI. The V end lost 4 bases, the J end lost 4 bases, and 10 bases lay between the germline ends. CDR3 length: 13 amino acids. CDR3 amino acids: CASSRSLGETQYF. CDR3 nucleotides: TGTGCCAGCTCACGGAGTTTGGGAGAGACCCAGTACTTC. The variable domain in full, completed from reference TRBV18 and TRBJ2-5, reads NAGVMQNPRHLVRRRGQEARLRCSPMKGHSHVYWYRQLPEEGLKFMVYLQKENIIDESGMPKERFSAEFPKEGPSILRIQQVVRGDSAAYFCASSRSLGETQYFGPGTRLLVL.

V is TRBV24-1 and J is TRBJ1-2; 7 bases fit TRBD1. Germline-derived CDR1 and CDR2 are KGHDR and SFDVKD. This CDR3 region has 15 residues. The V and J ends lost 4 bases and 0 bases, in that order; junction bases with no gene match: 4. CDR3 residues: CATSDGTASNYGYTF. CDR3 in DNA: TGTGCCACCAGTGACGGGACAGCTTCTAACTATGGCTACACCTTC.

V usage is TRBV3-1 (or the pseudogene TRBV3-2) and J usage is TRBJ2-2; tentative D call: TRBD2 (6 bases). The CDR3 is made up of 16 amino acids. Germline V gives CDR1 LGHDT, CDR2 YNNKEL (reference sequence). V was cut by 4 bases and J by 4 bases, with 16 bases left in between. Written as DNA, the CDR3 is TGTGCCAGCAGCCTAAGACGGGCCGGGGGCACCGGGGAGCTGTTTTTT. This translates into CASSLRRAGGTGELFF.

The chain joins TRBV20-1 to TRBJ2-2; weak D call: TRBD2 (5 bases). CDR1 and CDR2 (germline): DFQATT, SNEGSKA (reference sequence). The CDR3 extends over 11 amino acids. The V gene lost 5 bases and the J gene lost 7 bases, with 8 bases spanning the gap. This CDR3 is CSALGVGELFF. In DNA form, the CDR3 reads TGCAGTGCTCTGGGAGTCGGGGAGCTGTTTTTT.

This chain connects TRBV30 to TRBJ1-5; D call uncertain. The CDR3 loop spans 13 amino acids. Trimming cost V 0 bases and J 2 bases, with 5 bases left between them. Per the germline V gene, CDR1 is GTSNPN and CDR2 is SVGIG (reference sequence). The CDR3 nucleotides are TGTGCCTGGAGTGTGGCAGGCAATCAGCCCCAGCATTTT. Translation: CAWSVAGNQPQHF. The variable domain in full, completed from reference TRBV30 and TRBJ1-5, reads SQTIHQWPATLVQPVGSPLSLECTVEGTSNPNLYWYRQAAGRGLQLLFYSVGIGQISSEVPQNLSASRPQDRQFILSSKKLLLSDSGFYLCAWSVAGNQPQHFGDGTRLSIL.

V and J are TRBV28 and TRBJ1-3; 9 bases line up with TRBD1. Germline trimming cut 10 bases from V and 4 bases from J; bases unmatched to any gene: 11. Germline V gene lookup returns CDR1 MDHEN and CDR2 SYDVKM. The CDR3 extends over 15 amino acids. CDR3 protein: CAIGSGTGIGNTIYF. In DNA form, the CDR3 reads TGTGCCATTGGGTCCGGGACAGGGATCGGAAACACCATATATTTT.

The sample holds one count of this clone. DNA of the CDR3: TGTGCCAGCAGCCCGTCACAGGGAGTGGGCACTGAAGCTTTCTTT. It codes for CASSPSQGVGTEAFF. The chain carries TRBV7-9 and TRBJ1-1, with a tentative D call TRBD1 (6 bases). Between the trimmed V and J ends, which lost 5 bases and 4 bases, there was a span of 17 bases. Germline V gene lookup returns CDR1 SEHNR and CDR2 FQNEAQ (reference sequence). CDR3 length: 15 residues.

This clone was recorded only once. This CDR3 reads CASSLARGGSNQPQHF. The DNA of the CDR3 is TGTGCCAGCAGCTTAGCGCGAGGGGGAAGCAATCAGCCCCAGCATTTT. V is TRBV7-8 and J is TRBJ1-5, with a weak D call TRBD1 (6 bases). Trimming took off 0 bases at V and 1 base at J, with 10 bases between the two ends. The CDR3 has 16 residues. Germline assignment: CDR1 SGHVS and CDR2 FQNEAQ.

V usage is TRBV19 and J usage is TRBJ1-5, with D possibly being TRBD1 (5 bases). The V and J ends lost 3 bases and 4 bases respectively, with 10 bases between them. Germline lookup yields CDR1 LNHDA and CDR2 SQIVND (reference sequence). There are 14 residues in the CDR3. CDR3 DNA: TGTGCCAGTAGTATTTGGGGGGGTAATCAGCCCCAGCATTTT. Protein product: CASSIWGGNQPQHF.

The V and J genes are TRBV6-1 and TRBJ1-6; 8 nucleotides align to TRBD1. This CDR3 spans 17 amino acids. Germline assignment: CDR1 MNHNS and CDR2 SASEGT. With V trimmed by 2 bases and J by 5 bases, 8 bases remained unmatched. The DNA of the CDR3 is TGTGCCAGCAGTGAACTTCCAGGACAGGGCGATAATTCACCCCTCCACTTT. Encoded protein: CASSELPGQGDNSPLHF.

The chain uses TRBV6-5 and TRBJ2-5; D not resolved. This CDR3 has 13 amino acids. V was shortened by 2 bases and J by 5 bases, with 9 bases between the two germline ends. CDR1 and CDR2 (germline): MNHEY, SVGAGI. CDR3 nucleotides: TGTGCCAGCAGTTACGGTCTTCAGGAGACCCAGTACTTC. Translated, it gives CASSYGLQETQYF.

The genes are TRBV25-1 and TRBJ1-6, with no clear D. CDR3 length: 14 residues. The germline V gene encodes CDR1 MGHDK and CDR2 SYGVNS. Deletions cut 2 bases from V and 5 bases from J, with 7 bases between. CDR3 DNA sequence: TGTGCCAGCAGTGAAGGAGTAAATAATTCACCCCTCCACTTT. It encodes CASSEGVNNSPLHF.